This T cell receptor (beta chain) was captured by sequencing in a study of blood T cell repertoires in COVID-19. Looking at the study overall: Sites in the United States, Italy and Spain provided acute and convalescent COVID-19 samples.

Germline CDR1 and CDR2: GTSNPN and SVGIG (reference sequence). This CDR3 has 12 amino acids. J gave up 5 bases and V 2 bases, and 3 bases lay outside the gene matches. Study processing details: Nucleated cell number was recorded as an estimate derived from reference gene primer amplification. Sequenced by immunoSEQ multiplex PCR; TCRdb stores in-frame clones only, minus some. That table furnishes V, J and clone size, whereas the DNA furnished D and trimming. The table records 55,000 to 65,000 clones, 89% of them present only once. The clonotype was recovered from a woman aged 55-75 years with active COVID-19. This chain uses TRBV30 with TRBJ2-7, with TRBD1 matching over 7 bases. Material: peripheral blood. Here the CDR3 reads CAWSRQGHEQYF. In DNA, the CDR3 is TGTGCCTGGAGTAGACAGGGTCACGAGCAGTACTTC.